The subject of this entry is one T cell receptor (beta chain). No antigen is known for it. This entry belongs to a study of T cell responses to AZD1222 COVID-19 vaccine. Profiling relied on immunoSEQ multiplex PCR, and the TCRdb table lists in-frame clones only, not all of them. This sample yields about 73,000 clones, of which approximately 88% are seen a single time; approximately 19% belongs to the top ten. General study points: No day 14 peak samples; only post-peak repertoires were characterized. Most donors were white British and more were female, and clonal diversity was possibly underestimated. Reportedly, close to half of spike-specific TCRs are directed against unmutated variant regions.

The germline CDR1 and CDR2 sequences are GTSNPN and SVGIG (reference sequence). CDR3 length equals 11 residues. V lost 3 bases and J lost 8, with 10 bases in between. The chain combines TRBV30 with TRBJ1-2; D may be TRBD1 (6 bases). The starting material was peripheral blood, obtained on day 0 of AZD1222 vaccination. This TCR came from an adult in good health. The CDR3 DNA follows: TGTGCCTGGAGCACAGGGTTAGGCTACACCTTC. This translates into CAWSTGLGYTF.